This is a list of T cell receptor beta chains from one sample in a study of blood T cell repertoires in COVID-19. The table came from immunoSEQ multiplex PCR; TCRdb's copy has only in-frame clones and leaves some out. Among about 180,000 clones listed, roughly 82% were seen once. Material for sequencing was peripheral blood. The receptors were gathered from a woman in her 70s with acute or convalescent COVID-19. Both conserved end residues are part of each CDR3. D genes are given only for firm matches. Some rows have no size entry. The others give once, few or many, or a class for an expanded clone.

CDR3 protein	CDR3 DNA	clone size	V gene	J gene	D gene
CASRGDRAGYGYTF	TGTGCCAGCAGAGGGGACAGGGCGGGATATGGCTACACCTTC	-	TRBV2	TRBJ1-2	TRBD1
CASSRGVGAQETQYF	TGTGCCAGCAGTCGGGGGGTTGGGGCCCAAGAGACCCAGTACTTC	-	TRBV6-2/TRBV6-3	TRBJ2-5	TRBD2
CASTAGSSYNEQFF	TGTGCCAGCACAGCGGGGAGCTCCTACAATGAGCAGTTCTTC	-	TRBV7-9	TRBJ2-1	TRBD2
CASSGGHTDTQYF	TGTGCCAGCTCCGGGGGGCACACAGATACGCAGTATTTT	-	TRBV3-1/TRBV3-2	TRBJ2-3	-
CSVALGQFSNQPQHF	TGCAGCGTCGCTCTGGGACAGTTTAGCAATCAGCCCCAGCATTTT	once	TRBV29-1	TRBJ1-5	TRBD1
CASGRGTDTQYF	TGTGCCAGCGGCAGGGGGACAGATACGCAGTATTTT	-	TRBV11-2	TRBJ2-3	TRBD1
CASSRELNTEAFF	TGTGCCAGCAGTCGGGAGTTGAACACTGAAGCTTTCTTT	-	TRBV6-5	TRBJ1-1	-
CATSDQGHPQETQYF	TGTGCCACCAGTGACCAGGGACACCCCCAGGAGACCCAGTACTTC	-	TRBV24-1	TRBJ2-5	-
CAWNEQVARYEQYF	TGTGCCTGGAACGAACAGGTAGCTCGGTACGAGCAGTACTTC	-	TRBV30	TRBJ2-7	-
CASSIWDREAFF	TGTGCCAGTAGTATATGGGACAGAGAAGCTTTCTTT	-	TRBV19	TRBJ1-1	TRBD1
CASRSSGTNNYEQYF	TGTGCCAGCAGATCTTCCGGGACTAACAACTACGAGCAGTACTTC	-	TRBV28	TRBJ2-7	TRBD2
CASSSGLAENEQFF	TGTGCCAGCAGTTCGGGACTAGCGGAGAATGAGCAGTTCTTC	once	TRBV5-6	TRBJ2-1	TRBD2
CASSQTASGNTIYF	TGTGCCAGCAGCCAAACAGCCTCTGGAAACACCATATATTTT	-	TRBV6-6	TRBJ1-3	-
CASSLNPAGQGADTQYF	TGTGCCAGCAGCTTAAACCCGGCGGGGCAAGGGGCAGATACGCAGTATTTT	-	TRBV5-5	TRBJ2-3	-
CASSPRGPGDTGELFF	TGTGCCAGCAGCCCCCGCGGACCCGGGGACACCGGGGAGCTGTTTTTT	-	TRBV11-3	TRBJ2-2	-
CASSDRTAGEAFF	TGTGCCAGCAGCGATCGGACAGCGGGGGAAGCTTTCTTT	-	TRBV12-3/TRBV12-4	TRBJ1-1	-
CASSPPQGRDYGYTF	TGTGCCAGCAGTCCACCTCAGGGCAGGGACTATGGCTACACCTTC	once	TRBV28	TRBJ1-2	-
CASSAGNYNSPLHF	TGCGCCAGCAGCGCGGGAAACTATAATTCACCCCTCCACTTT	-	TRBV5-1	TRBJ1-6	-
CASSLGQGAFGYTF	TGCGCCAGCAGCTTGGGACAGGGAGCCTTTGGCTACACCTTC	-	TRBV5-1	TRBJ1-2	TRBD1
CAISESRSREVGELFF	TGTGCCATCAGTGAGTCCCGTAGCAGGGAGGTAGGGGAGCTGTTTTTT	-	TRBV10-3	TRBJ2-2	-
CASRRGGVNEQFF	TGTGCCAGCAGGCGGGGGGGGGTCAATGAGCAGTTCTTC	-	TRBV14	TRBJ2-1	TRBD2
CASSLVSQGNTGELFF	TGTGCCAGCAGCTTAGTGTCCCAGGGGAACACCGGGGAGCTGTTTTTT	-	TRBV13	TRBJ2-2	-
CASSRGLQETQYF	TGTGCTAGCAGCCGGGGACTTCAAGAGACCCAGTACTTC	-	TRBV7-7	TRBJ2-5	-
CASLSNTEAFF	TGTGCCAGCCTATCGAACACTGAAGCTTTCTTT	-	TRBV28	TRBJ1-1	-
CASSLFSSGGANEQFF	TGTGCCAGCAGCTTATTTTCTAGCGGGGGGGCCAATGAGCAGTTCTTC	-	TRBV7-2	TRBJ2-1	TRBD2
CASTRDRANNEQFF	TGTGCCAGCACCCGGGACAGGGCAAACAATGAGCAGTTCTTC	-	TRBV7-9	TRBJ2-1	TRBD1
CASSPRGNAYNEQFF	TGTGCCAGCAGCCCCAGGGGAAACGCCTACAATGAGCAGTTCTTC	once	TRBV7-2	TRBJ2-1	-
CASSLLTVNQPQHF	TGTGCCAGCAGCTTGCTAACCGTTAATCAGCCCCAGCATTTT	once	TRBV7-8	TRBJ1-5	-
CASSPPPGGLRWETQYF	TGTGCCAGCAGTCCCCCCCCGGGGGGGCTCAGGTGGGAGACCCAGTACTTC	-	TRBV6-2/TRBV6-3	TRBJ2-5	TRBD2
CASSRSGTVSSGYTF	TGTGCCAGCAGCAGATCCGGGACAGTCTCTTCTGGCTACACCTTC	-	TRBV5-6	TRBJ1-2	TRBD1
CASSLGSGQNYGYTF	TGCGCCAGCAGCTTGGGGTCGGGACAGAACTATGGCTACACCTTC	-	TRBV5-1	TRBJ1-2	TRBD1
CSALEGSYEQYF	TGCAGCGCTTTGGAGGGGAGCTACGAGCAGTACTTC	-	TRBV29-1	TRBJ2-7	-
CASSLGGQGILYEQYF	TGCGCCAGCAGCTTGGGGGGACAGGGAATTCTCTACGAGCAGTACTTC	-	TRBV5-1	TRBJ2-7	TRBD1
CASSRRDRSQPGEGYTF	TGCGCCAGCAGCCGACGGGACAGGTCCCAACCGGGGGAGGGCTACACCTTC	-	TRBV5-1	TRBJ1-2	TRBD1
CASSSPQTRPRTSQAHGQYF	TGTGCCAGCAGTTCCCCTCAAACTCGTCCGAGGACTAGTCAAGCCCACGGGCAGTACTTC	once	TRBV6-2/TRBV6-3	TRBJ2-7	TRBD2
CASSASGRAVTDTQYF	TGTGCCAGCAGCGCGAGCGGGAGGGCCGTCACAGATACGCAGTATTTT	-	TRBV9	TRBJ2-3	TRBD2
CASSEYILEGRPTTF	TGTGCCAGCAGTGAATATATTCTGGAGGGGAGACCGACCACCTTC	-	TRBV25-1	TRBJ1-2	-
CASSPSTDTQYF	TGTGCCAGCTCACCGAGTACAGATACGCAGTATTTT	-	TRBV18	TRBJ2-3	-
CASSPDRGPYEQYF	TGCGCCAGCAGCCCTGACAGGGGCCCCTACGAGCAGTACTTC	-	TRBV5-1	TRBJ2-7	TRBD1
CSVEGGGGYTF	TGCAGCGTTGAAGGGGGAGGCGGCTACACCTTC	-	TRBV29-1	TRBJ1-2	-
CASSFGGRGGNQPQHF	TGTGCCAGCAGTTTTGGGGGCAGGGGAGGGAATCAGCCCCAGCATTTT	-	TRBV28	TRBJ1-5	-
CAVASDRSGNTIYF	TGTGCCGTCGCCTCTGACAGGTCTGGAAACACCATATATTTT	-	TRBV19	TRBJ1-3	-
CASSLFGQTTGNTIYF	TGTGCCAGCAGCTTATTCGGACAGACAACTGGAAACACCATATATTTT	once	TRBV7-9	TRBJ1-3	-
CATSDSLLGTGELFF	TGTGCCACCAGTGATTCCCTACTCGGCACCGGGGAGCTGTTTTTT	-	TRBV24-1	TRBJ2-2	-
CASSSQGVGEKLFF	TGCGCCAGCAGCTCGCAGGGGGTCGGGGAAAAACTGTTTTTT	-	TRBV5-1	TRBJ1-4	TRBD1
CASSQASDRADYGYTF	TGCGCCAGCAGTCAAGCCTCGGACAGAGCAGACTATGGCTACACCTTC	-	TRBV23-1	TRBJ1-2	-
CASRRGTENSPLHF	TGCGCCAGCAGGCGCGGGACGGAAAATTCACCCCTCCACTTT	-	TRBV5-1	TRBJ1-6	-
CASSGYKDLGPRYEQYF	TGTGCCAGCAGCGGATATAAGGATTTAGGTCCGAGGTACGAGCAGTACTTC	-	TRBV9	TRBJ2-7	-
CASSSPGYEQYF	TGTGCCAGCAGTTCCCCGGGTTACGAGCAGTACTTC	-	TRBV6-6	TRBJ2-7	-
CASRLRTSDEQFF	TGTGCCAGCAGACTACGGACTAGCGATGAGCAGTTCTTC	many	TRBV7-9	TRBJ2-1	TRBD2
CASSIAVNTEAFF	TGTGCCAGTAGTATCGCGGTGAACACTGAAGCTTTCTTT	-	TRBV19	TRBJ1-1	-
CASSLRRANYGYTF	TGTGCCAGCAGCCTCCGGCGGGCTAACTATGGCTACACCTTC	once	TRBV3-1/TRBV3-2	TRBJ1-2	-
CASSLDRWSVGGGQETQYF	TGTGCCAGCAGCTTAGATAGGTGGTCCGTCGGCGGGGGTCAAGAGACCCAGTACTTC	-	TRBV11-2	TRBJ2-5	TRBD2
CASSTGDLTDTQYF	TGTGCCAGCAGTACAGGGGACCTCACAGATACGCAGTATTTT	-	TRBV6-5	TRBJ2-3	TRBD1
CATQSVGTDNSPLHF	TGTGCCACCCAGAGTGTAGGGACAGATAATTCACCCCTCCACTTT	-	TRBV2	TRBJ1-6	TRBD1